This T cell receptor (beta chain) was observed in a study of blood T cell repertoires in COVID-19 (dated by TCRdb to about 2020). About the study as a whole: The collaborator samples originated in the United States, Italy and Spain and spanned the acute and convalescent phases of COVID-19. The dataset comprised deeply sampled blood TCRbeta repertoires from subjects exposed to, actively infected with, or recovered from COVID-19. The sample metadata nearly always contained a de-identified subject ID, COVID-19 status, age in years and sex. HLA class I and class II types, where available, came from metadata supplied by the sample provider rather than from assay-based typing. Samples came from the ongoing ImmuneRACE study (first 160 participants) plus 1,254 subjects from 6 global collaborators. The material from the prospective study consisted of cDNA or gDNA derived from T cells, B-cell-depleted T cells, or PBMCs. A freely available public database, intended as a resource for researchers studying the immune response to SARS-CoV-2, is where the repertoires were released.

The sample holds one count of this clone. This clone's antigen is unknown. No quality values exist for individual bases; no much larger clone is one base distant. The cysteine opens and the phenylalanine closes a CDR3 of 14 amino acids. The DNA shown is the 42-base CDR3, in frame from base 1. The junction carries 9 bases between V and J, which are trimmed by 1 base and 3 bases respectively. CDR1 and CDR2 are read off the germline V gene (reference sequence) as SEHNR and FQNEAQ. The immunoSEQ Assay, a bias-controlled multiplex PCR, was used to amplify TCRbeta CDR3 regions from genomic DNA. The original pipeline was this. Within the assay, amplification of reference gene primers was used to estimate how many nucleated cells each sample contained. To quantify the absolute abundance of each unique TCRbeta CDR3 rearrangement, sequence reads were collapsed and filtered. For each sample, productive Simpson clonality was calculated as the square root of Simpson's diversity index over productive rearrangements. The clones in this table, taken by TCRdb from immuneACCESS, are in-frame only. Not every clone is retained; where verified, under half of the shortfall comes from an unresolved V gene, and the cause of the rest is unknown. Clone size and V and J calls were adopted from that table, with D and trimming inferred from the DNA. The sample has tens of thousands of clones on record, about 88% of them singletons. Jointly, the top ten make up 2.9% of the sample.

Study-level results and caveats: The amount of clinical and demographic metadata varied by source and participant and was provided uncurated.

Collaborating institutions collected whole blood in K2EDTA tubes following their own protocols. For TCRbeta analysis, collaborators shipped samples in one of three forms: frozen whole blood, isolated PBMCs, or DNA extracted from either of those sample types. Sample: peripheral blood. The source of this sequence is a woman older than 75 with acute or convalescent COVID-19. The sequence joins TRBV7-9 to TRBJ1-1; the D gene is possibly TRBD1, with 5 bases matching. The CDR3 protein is CASSLGRADTEAFF. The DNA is TGTGCCAGCAGCTTAGGCAGGGCGGACACTGAAGCTTTCTTT. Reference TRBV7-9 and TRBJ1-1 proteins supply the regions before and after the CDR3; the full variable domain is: DTGVSQNPRHKITKRGQNVTFRCDPISEHNRLYWYRQTLGQGPEFLTYFQNEAQLEKSRLLSDRFSAERPKGSFSTLEIQRTEQGDSAMYLCASSLGRADTEAFFGQGTRLTVV.